This is a list of T cell receptor beta chains from one sample in a study of response to subunit inactivated influenza vaccine. Each CDR3 protein is one row after TCRdb ran MiXCR on the RT-PCR reads. The sample includes about 540,000 distinct CDR3 sequences, around 25% of them seen just once. The same data also went into a second study, on T cells expressing NK-cell markers.

Sequencing was performed on CD4+ T cells sorted from PBMCs, taken roughly 13 days after vaccination. Every receptor here comes from a middle-aged man who received an inactivated influenza vaccine. Each CDR3 is given with its conserved first and last residue. The D gene is left open where the match is weak.

cdr3_length: 15
d_call: NA
j_call: TRBJ2-3
v_call: TRBV10-2
cdr3_aa: CASSESYSGTDTQYF

cdr3_length: 15
d_call: NA
j_call: TRBJ2-2
v_call: TRBV5-1
cdr3_aa: CASSVLQGGTGELFF

cdr3_length: 13
d_call: NA
j_call: TRBJ2-7
v_call: TRBV18
cdr3_aa: CASSPGDPYEQYF

cdr3_length: 15
d_call: TRBD1
j_call: TRBJ1-1
v_call: TRBV5-1
cdr3_aa: CASSLGQGAHTEAFF

cdr3_length: 14
d_call: NA
j_call: TRBJ1-1
v_call: TRBV11-3
cdr3_aa: CASSLGSGNTEAFF

cdr3_length: 14
d_call: TRBD2
j_call: TRBJ2-3
v_call: TRBV5-1
cdr3_aa: CASSHGLVADTQYF

cdr3_length: 15
d_call: TRBD1
j_call: TRBJ2-5
v_call: TRBV5-1
cdr3_aa: CASRRRGQSEETQYF

cdr3_length: 16
d_call: TRBD2
j_call: TRBJ2-7
v_call: TRBV5-1
cdr3_aa: CASRTGTSGKYYEQYF

cdr3_length: 17
d_call: TRBD2
j_call: TRBJ2-7
v_call: TRBV11-2
cdr3_aa: CASSLTSGRGTSYEQYF

cdr3_length: 15
d_call: NA
j_call: TRBJ1-2
v_call: TRBV10-3
cdr3_aa: CAISDPPAAMDGYTF

cdr3_length: 13
d_call: NA
j_call: TRBJ1-2
v_call: TRBV29-1
cdr3_aa: CSVEGLKVVGYTF

cdr3_length: 14
d_call: NA
j_call: TRBJ1-2
v_call: TRBV10-3
cdr3_aa: CAISVGVANYGYTF

cdr3_length: 13
d_call: NA
j_call: TRBJ1-4
v_call: TRBV5-5
cdr3_aa: CASSFAANEKLFF

cdr3_length: 14
d_call: TRBD2
j_call: TRBJ2-1
v_call: TRBV5-1
cdr3_aa: CASTSAGDAPSLFF

cdr3_length: 15
d_call: NA
j_call: TRBJ2-3
v_call: TRBV9
cdr3_aa: CASSQLVEGTDTQYF

cdr3_length: 16
d_call: TRBD2
j_call: TRBJ2-3
v_call: TRBV28
cdr3_aa: CASSLWTSGGSRTQYF

cdr3_length: 14
d_call: NA
j_call: TRBJ1-3
v_call: TRBV12-3/TRBV12-4
cdr3_aa: CASTRGNSGNTIYF

cdr3_length: 14
d_call: NA
j_call: TRBJ2-7
v_call: TRBV6-1
cdr3_aa: CASRKTRDNYEQYF

cdr3_length: 12
d_call: NA
j_call: TRBJ2-1
v_call: TRBV7-2
cdr3_aa: CASSRTGSEQFF

cdr3_length: 15
d_call: NA
j_call: TRBJ1-5
v_call: TRBV3-1
cdr3_aa: CASSQGGSTNQPQHF

cdr3_length: 15
d_call: NA
j_call: TRBJ2-7
v_call: TRBV3-1
cdr3_aa: CASSPGQKSSYEQYF

cdr3_length: 17
d_call: NA
j_call: TRBJ2-5
v_call: TRBV27
cdr3_aa: CASTRVWGTGPRETQYF

cdr3_length: 15
d_call: NA
j_call: TRBJ1-6
v_call: TRBV5-1
cdr3_aa: CASSLASPLDSPLHF

cdr3_length: 13
d_call: NA
j_call: TRBJ2-1
v_call: TRBV7-2
cdr3_aa: CASSSSDYNEQFF

cdr3_length: 15
d_call: NA
j_call: TRBJ2-7
v_call: TRBV20-1
cdr3_aa: CSARTMDGYSYEQYF

cdr3_length: 14
d_call: NA
j_call: TRBJ2-5
v_call: TRBV4-3
cdr3_aa: CASSHGPMPQTQYF

cdr3_length: 17
d_call: NA
j_call: TRBJ2-5
v_call: TRBV7-8
cdr3_aa: CASSPPPSTSGGETQYF

cdr3_length: 14
d_call: NA
j_call: TRBJ1-2
v_call: TRBV7-2
cdr3_aa: CASSLDPGHYGYTF

cdr3_length: 13
d_call: NA
j_call: TRBJ2-1
v_call: TRBV5-1
cdr3_aa: CASSTTVVNEQFF